Each of the 27 T cell receptor beta chains below was sequenced from the same sample in a study of vaccination effects on CD4 cells after COVID-19. Viral peptide pool expansion of antigen-specific CD4+ T cells preceded sequencing in the ViraFEST assay. Scientists isolated CD4+ T cells after a roughly ten-day culture period ended. PCR-confirmed SARS-CoV-2 infection occurred in the person between March and December 2020. The antigens of these receptors remain unknown. Repertoires were generated with immunoSEQ multiplex PCR, while TCRdb's copy carries only in-frame clones and drops some. The repertoire has tens of thousands of clones, approximately 70% of them found once; the top ten carry 30% to 40%. The material was CD4+ T cells from PBMCs cultured with a peptide pool, obtained before COVID-19 vaccination. Every receptor here comes from a human donor who had a prior SARS-CoV-2 infection.

The chain recombines TRBV7-3 with TRBJ2-5; TRBD2 agrees at 9 bases. In germline, CDR1 is SGHTA, CDR2 FQGTGA. J gave up 2 bases and V 1 base, and 2 bases lay outside the gene matches. This CDR3 is built from 15 residues. The DNA of the CDR3 is TGTGCCAGCAGCTTAAGCGGGGGGGATCAAGAGACCCAGTACTTC. It encodes CASSLSGGDQETQYF.

This clone was observed a single time. The V and J genes are TRBV25-1 and TRBJ2-1; possibly TRBD1 or TRBD2 for D (5 bases each). This CDR3 is built from 16 residues. V lost 0 bases and J 12 bases, leaving 21 bases between the germline ends. Germline CDR1 MGHDK, CDR2 SYGVNS. Written as DNA, the CDR3 is TGTGCCAGCAGTGAATATCAGGGCTCCCATAGCGAGGGGCAGTTCTTC. Protein product: CASSEYQGSHSEGQFF.

The chain combines TRBV2 with TRBJ1-1, with D possibly matching TRBD1 (6 bases). V gave up 0 bases and J gave up 3 bases, with 11 bases separating them. The CDR3 runs 15 residues. Germline CDR1 and CDR2: SNHLY and FYNNEI. CDR3 nucleotides: TGTGCCAGCAGTGAAGCGGGGGCAGGGGACACTGAAGCTTTCTTT. It specifies CASSEAGAGDTEAFF.

The chain employs TRBV4-3 and TRBJ1-2, with D unclear. The V gene's germline CDR1 is LGHNA and CDR2 YSLEER. Trimming took off 0 bases at V and 3 bases at J, with 8 bases between the two ends. The CDR3 extends over 14 amino acids. CDR3 amino acids: CASSQDRGDYGYTF. CDR3 DNA: TGCGCCAGCAGCCAAGATCGGGGAGACTATGGCTACACCTTC.

The V gene is TRBV7-8, the J gene TRBJ1-2; D is uncertain. Germline CDR1 is SGHVS and CDR2 is FQNEAQ. The CDR3 loop spans 17 amino acids. The V end was cut by 2 bases, the J end by 3 bases, with 19 bases between. In DNA form, the CDR3 reads TGTGCCAGCAGCTTACCCTCCACGACAACCGGGGACTATGGCTACACCTTC. Translating it yields CASSLPSTTTGDYGYTF.

The rearrangement joins TRBV9 to TRBJ2-1; 7 nucleotides line up with TRBD2. Unmatched junction bases numbered 4, after V lost 2 bases and J lost 5 bases. Looked up from germline, CDR1 is SGDLS and CDR2 is YYNGEE. This CDR3 contains 14 residues. The chain's CDR3 is CASSVTSDHNEQFF. DNA for the CDR3: TGTGCCAGCAGCGTCACTAGCGATCACAATGAGCAGTTCTTC. Variable domain in full (rest from reference TRBV9 and TRBJ2-1): DSGVTQTPKHLITATGQRVTLRCSPRSGDLSVYWYQQSLDQGLQFLIQYYNGEERAKGNILERFSAQQFPDLHSELNLSSLELGDSALYFCASSVTSDHNEQFFGPGTRLTVL.

This clone was detected a few times. The chain recombines TRBV4-1 with TRBJ2-7, with D perhaps TRBD1 or TRBD2 (5 bases each). From germline, CDR1 is MGHRA and CDR2 YSYEKL. The CDR3 has 18 residues. Trimming stripped 2 bases from V and 3 bases from J, with 23 bases between. The CDR3 sequence: CASSQSGGRARTSYEQYF. CDR3 DNA sequence: TGCGCCAGCAGCCAAAGTGGGGGTCGGGCGCGGACAAGCTACGAGCAGTACTTC.

The chain carries TRBV30 and TRBJ2-7; 10 bases are a match to TRBD1. V trimming: 0 bases; J trimming: 9 bases; junction bases outside the gene matches: 8. Germline V gives CDR1 GTSNPN, CDR2 SVGIG (reference sequence). The CDR3 spans 14 residues. The CDR3 bases are TGTGCCTGGAGTGTAGGGACAGGGGAGCTATGGCAGTACTTC. Protein sequence: CAWSVGTGELWQYF.

This clone was seen only a few times. The chain employs TRBV7-2 and TRBJ2-3, with D perhaps given as TRBD1 or TRBD2 (5 bases each). The germline V gene has CDR1 SGHTA and CDR2 FQGNSA. V lost 6 bases and J 4 bases, leaving 17 bases between the germline ends. The CDR3 consists of 15 residues. The CDR3: CASSYDGTRADTQYF. CDR3 in DNA: TGTGCCAGCAGTTACGACGGGACCCGGGCAGATACGCAGTATTTT.

This clone was counted a single time. The chain has TRBV5-1 and TRBJ1-4; D gene uncertain. The CDR3 has 14 residues. Germline loops: CDR1 SGHRS, CDR2 YFSETQ. The V and J ends lost 5 bases and 8 bases respectively, with 16 bases between them. In DNA, the CDR3 is TGCGCCAGCAGTCGGGCGCCCGCCAGGGAAAAACTGTTTTTT. Protein: CASSRAPAREKLFF.

This clone appeared a single time. The V gene is TRBV19, the J gene TRBJ1-5, with D uncertain. CDR3 size: 12 residues. Germline lookup yields CDR1 LNHDA and CDR2 SQIVND (reference sequence). The CDR3: CAGGGRRQPQHF. DNA for the CDR3: TGTGCTGGAGGCGGGAGGAGACAGCCCCAGCATTTT.

J is TRBJ2-7 and V is TRBV10-3; D is unclear. The CDR3 consists of 14 residues. CDR1 is ENHRY and CDR2 is SYGVKD in the germline V gene. Trimming stripped 0 bases from V and 2 bases from J, with 8 bases between. CDR3 sequence (DNA): TGTGCCATCAGTGAGTCAGCTTTGACCTACGAGCAGTACTTC. Its translation is CAISESALTYEQYF.

This clone was counted only a few times. The chain joins TRBV28 to TRBJ1-2, with unresolved D. Germline assignment: CDR1 MDHEN and CDR2 SYDVKM. The CDR3 has 13 residues. V gave up 3 bases and J gave up 8 bases, with 13 bases separating them. The CDR3 nucleotides are TGTGCCAGCAGTTTTCCCTCGAATGAGGGCTACACCTTC. This encodes CASSFPSNEGYTF.

The rearrangement uses TRBV7-2 and TRBJ1-2, with TRBD1 matching 7 bases. There are 14 residues in the CDR3. CDR1 SGHTA and CDR2 FQGNSA come from the germline V gene. The V gene end was trimmed by 5 bases and the J gene end by 7 bases; junction bases not matched to a gene: 10. The CDR3 is CASSQRAGGGGYTF. In DNA form, the CDR3 reads TGTGCCAGCAGCCAGCGGGCAGGGGGAGGTGGCTACACCTTC.

Comments on this clone: This sample includes further DNA sequences coding for the same CDR3. The chain has TRBV18 and TRBJ2-3; TRBD2 might be the D (6 bases). This CDR3 is built from 14 residues. Per the germline V gene, CDR1 is KGHSH and CDR2 is LQKENI. The V and J ends lost 3 bases and 1 base respectively, with 8 bases between them. CDR3 sequence: CASSPGLRTDTQYF. The CDR3 DNA sequence: TGTGCCAGCTCACCGGGACTGCGCACAGATACGCAGTATTTT.

The chain's CDR3 is CASSSGEGERSPLHF. The CDR3 DNA sequence: TGTGCCAGCTCCTCGGGGGAGGGTGAGCGTTCACCCCTCCACTTT. This chain uses TRBV28 with TRBJ1-6; D may be TRBD1 (5 bases). The CDR3 has 15 amino acids. The V end was cut by 8 bases, the J end by 9 bases, with 20 bases between. Germline lookup yields CDR1 MDHEN and CDR2 SYDVKM.

Here the CDR3 DNA reads TGTGCCAGCAGCCCTGACGGGGGTTCCTACAATGAGCAGTTCTTC. The encoded protein is CASSPDGGSYNEQFF. The chain joins TRBV7-9 to TRBJ2-1, with D possibly TRBD2 on 6 matching bases. CDR1 and CDR2 from the germline V gene are SEHNR and FQNEAQ (reference sequence). This CDR3 has 15 residues. V was shortened by 5 bases and J by 1 base, with 12 bases between the two germline ends.

The chain employs TRBV24-1 and TRBJ2-1, with TRBD2 identical over 9 bases. The CDR3 totals 16 residues. Germline CDR1 reads KGHDR; CDR2 reads SFDVKD. Germline trimming cut 3 bases from V and 5 bases from J; bases unmatched to any gene: 7. The CDR3 reads CATSDPGTSRNNEQFF. The DNA of the CDR3 is TGTGCCACCAGTGATCCCGGGACTAGCAGAAACAATGAGCAGTTCTTC.

This clone was seen more than once but under ten times. This chain connects TRBV3-1 (or the pseudogene TRBV3-2) to TRBJ1-2; D is unclear. Germline V gives CDR1 LGHDT, CDR2 YNNKEL (reference sequence). The CDR3 has 13 amino acids. The germline V and J ends were trimmed by 2 bases and 7 bases, with 11 bases remaining between them. The CDR3 reads CASSQNGLGGYTF. CDR3 nucleotide sequence: TGTGCCAGCAGCCAAAACGGGTTGGGTGGCTACACCTTC.

The chain employs TRBV5-6 and TRBJ1-4; TRBD1 is a possible D gene (5 bases). The CDR3 has 15 residues. Germline CDR1 is SGHDT and CDR2 is YYEEEE. Trimming stripped 0 bases from V and 8 bases from J, with 14 bases between. For the CDR3, the DNA is TGTGCCAGCAGCTTGGTTCGCCAGGGAGGAGAAAAACTGTTTTTT. It specifies CASSLVRQGGEKLFF.

The chain links TRBV5-1 to TRBJ2-1; 9 nucleotides agree with TRBD2. With V trimmed by 1 base and J by 3 bases, 2 bases remained unmatched. The CDR3 sequence is 15 residues long. Germline assignment: CDR1 SGHRS and CDR2 YFSETQ. The CDR3 DNA reads TGCGCCAGCAGCTTGCGGACTAGCGACTACAATGAGCAGTTCTTC. This codes for CASSLRTSDYNEQFF.

This clone has only one observation. The DNA of the CDR3 is TGTGCCAGCAGTAGCCGACAGGGGAACACTGAAGCTTTCTTT. As protein: CASSSRQGNTEAFF. The chain is built from TRBV27 and TRBJ1-1; 7 bases agree with TRBD1. CDR1 and CDR2 (germline): MNHEY, SMNVEV (reference sequence). V was clipped by 5 bases and J by 1 base; unmatched bases: 4. The CDR3 runs 14 residues.

The chain recombines TRBV5-1 with TRBJ2-1; D call uncertain. Trimming removed 4 bases at V and 4 bases at J, with 18 bases between. Germline V gene lookup returns CDR1 SGHRS and CDR2 YFSETQ. The CDR3 contains 16 residues. CDR3 in amino acids: CASSELGENTYNEQFF. DNA for the CDR3: TGCGCCAGCAGCGAATTAGGCGAGAACACATACAATGAGCAGTTCTTC.

This chain uses TRBV4-2 with TRBJ1-1; 12 bases map to TRBD1. In germline, CDR1 is LGHNA, CDR2 YNFKEQ. CDR3 length: 15 residues. The J segment lost 6 bases and the V segment lost 4 bases, leaving 6 bases of the junction unmatched. The CDR3 coding sequence is TGTGCCAGCAGCCTACCGGGACAGGGGGCCTCTGAAGCTTTCTTT. It encodes CASSLPGQGASEAFF.

V usage is TRBV11-2 and J usage is TRBJ2-3; TRBD1 might be the D (5 bases). The CDR3 contains 12 residues. V was clipped by 5 bases and J by 14 bases, with 17 bases between them. Germline-derived CDR1 and CDR2 are SGHAT and FQNNGV. The CDR3 DNA follows: TGTGCCAGCAGCGAAATGGACACGATACCGTATTTT. It codes for CASSEMDTIPYF.

The chain links TRBV24-1 to TRBJ1-2; D perhaps matches TRBD1 (5 bases). The V and J ends lost 11 bases and 3 bases respectively, with 12 bases between them. The CDR3 extends over 12 amino acids. Germline lookup yields CDR1 KGHDR and CDR2 SFDVKD. The CDR3 sequence is CANSTGHYGYTF. As DNA, the CDR3 is TGTGCCAACTCTACAGGTCACTATGGCTACACCTTC.

The rearrangement joins TRBV7-9 to TRBJ2-2; D is undetermined. V was clipped by 0 bases and J by 5 bases, with 10 bases between them. The V gene's germline CDR1 is SEHNR and CDR2 FQNEAQ (reference sequence). The CDR3 spans 15 residues. CDR3 bases: TGTGCCAGCAGCTTAGCAGGGTCTCGGACCGGGGAGCTGTTTTTT. Protein: CASSLAGSRTGELFF.